A selection of T cell receptor beta chains follows, all from one sample in a study of cytomegalovirus exposure and HLA in healthy donors. Sequencing was performed with immunoSEQ multiplex PCR; in TCRdb, only in-frame clones are kept and a portion is missing. Of around 110,000 clones in the sample, approximately 81% are singletons; the top ten hold roughly 3.9%. The sequenced material came from PBMCs. Receptor source: a woman younger than 45 in good health and CMV-seronegative. The CDR3 runs from the conserved cysteine through the conserved F or W. Fields, in order: J gene, V gene, D gene, CDR3 protein, CDR3 DNA. A D gene is named only where the DNA matches it firmly.

j_call: TRBJ1-2
v_call: TRBV7-9
d_call: .
cdr3_aa: CASSLAQGRNNYGYTF
cdr3_nt: TGTGCCAGCAGCTTAGCGCAAGGGAGAAATAACTATGGCTACACCTTC

j_call: TRBJ2-2
v_call: TRBV10-3
d_call: .
cdr3_aa: CAISVQVERTGELFF
cdr3_nt: TGTGCCATCAGTGTACAGGTGGAACGCACCGGGGAGCTGTTTTTT

j_call: TRBJ2-3
v_call: TRBV19
d_call: .
cdr3_aa: CASKGQGRDTSTDTQYF
cdr3_nt: TGTGCCAGTAAGGGTCAGGGCCGAGATACTAGCACAGATACGCAGTATTTT

j_call: TRBJ2-7
v_call: TRBV19
d_call: TRBD1
cdr3_aa: CASRGGTGLSTAYEQYF
cdr3_nt: TGTGCCAGCAGGGGGGGGACAGGGCTTTCAACTGCCTACGAGCAGTACTTC

j_call: TRBJ1-2
v_call: TRBV19
d_call: TRBD1
cdr3_aa: CASSTGTGGNYGYTF
cdr3_nt: TGTGCCAGTAGTACCGGGACAGGGGGCAACTATGGCTACACCTTC

j_call: TRBJ2-7
v_call: TRBV7-9
d_call: .
cdr3_aa: CASSPPGGSGYEQYF
cdr3_nt: TGTGCCAGCAGCCCGCCTGGAGGTAGCGGATACGAGCAGTACTTC

j_call: TRBJ1-4
v_call: TRBV2
d_call: .
cdr3_aa: CASSVGVYEKLFF
cdr3_nt: TGTGCCAGCAGTGTCGGGGTTTACGAAAAACTGTTTTTT

j_call: TRBJ1-3
v_call: TRBV7-2
d_call: TRBD1
cdr3_aa: CASSFQGALTGNTIYF
cdr3_nt: TGTGCCAGCAGTTTTCAGGGGGCGCTGACTGGAAACACCATATATTTT

j_call: TRBJ2-7
v_call: TRBV2
d_call: .
cdr3_aa: CASSFTGEEQYF
cdr3_nt: TGTGCCAGCAGCTTCACCGGGGAAGAGCAGTACTTC

j_call: TRBJ1-5
v_call: TRBV19
d_call: .
cdr3_aa: CASSMSGDSNQPQHF
cdr3_nt: TGTGCCAGTAGTATGTCGGGTGATAGCAATCAGCCCCAGCATTTT

j_call: TRBJ2-7
v_call: TRBV28
d_call: TRBD2
cdr3_aa: CASSLDLAGGYEQYF
cdr3_nt: TGTGCCAGCAGTTTGGATCTAGCGGGAGGCTATGAGCAGTACTTC

j_call: TRBJ1-1
v_call: TRBV29-1
d_call: .
cdr3_aa: CSVEEGGTEAFF
cdr3_nt: TGCAGCGTTGAGGAGGGGGGGACTGAAGCTTTCTTT

j_call: TRBJ2-4
v_call: TRBV5-1
d_call: TRBD2
cdr3_aa: CASSEGLAGERAKNIQYF
cdr3_nt: TGCGCCAGCAGCGAGGGACTAGCGGGAGAGCGCGCCAAAAACATTCAGTACTTC